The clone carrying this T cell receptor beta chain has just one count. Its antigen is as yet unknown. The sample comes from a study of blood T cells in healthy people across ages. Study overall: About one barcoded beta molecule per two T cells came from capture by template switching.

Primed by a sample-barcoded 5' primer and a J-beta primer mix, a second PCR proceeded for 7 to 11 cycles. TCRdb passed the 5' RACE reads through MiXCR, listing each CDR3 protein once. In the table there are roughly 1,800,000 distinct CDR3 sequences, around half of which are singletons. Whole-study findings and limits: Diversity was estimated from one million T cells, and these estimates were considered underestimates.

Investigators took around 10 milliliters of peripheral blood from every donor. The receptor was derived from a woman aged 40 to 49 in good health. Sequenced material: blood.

The CDR3 region has the DNA TGTGCCAGCACCGAAGGAAGAGGGAGCCCTGGGGCCAACGTCCTGACTTTC. Translation gives CASTEGRGSPGANVLTF. This chain connects TRBV6-1 to TRBJ2-6, with a tentative D call TRBD2 (5 bases). Per germline, CDR1 MNHNS and CDR2 SASEGT. This CDR3 region has 17 residues. The V end was cut by 7 bases, the J end by 2 bases, with 18 bases between.